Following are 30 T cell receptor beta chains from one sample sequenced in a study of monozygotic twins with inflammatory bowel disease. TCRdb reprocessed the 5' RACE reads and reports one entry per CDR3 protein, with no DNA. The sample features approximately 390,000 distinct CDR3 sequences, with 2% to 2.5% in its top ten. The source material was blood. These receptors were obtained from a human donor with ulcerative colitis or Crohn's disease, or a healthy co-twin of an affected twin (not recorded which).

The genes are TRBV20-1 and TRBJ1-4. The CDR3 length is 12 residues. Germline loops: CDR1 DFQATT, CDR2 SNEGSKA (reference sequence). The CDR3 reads CSAIGLREKLFF.

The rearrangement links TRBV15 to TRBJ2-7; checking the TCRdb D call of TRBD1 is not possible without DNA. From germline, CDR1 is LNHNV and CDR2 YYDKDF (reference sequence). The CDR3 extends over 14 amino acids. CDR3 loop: CATSNRDRNYEQYF. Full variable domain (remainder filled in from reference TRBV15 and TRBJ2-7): DAMVIQNPRYQVTQFGKPVTLSCSQTLNHNVMYWYQQKSSQAPKLLFHYYDKDFNNEADTPDNFQSRRPNTSFCFLDIRSPGLGDTAMYLCATSNRDRNYEQYFGPGTRLTVT.

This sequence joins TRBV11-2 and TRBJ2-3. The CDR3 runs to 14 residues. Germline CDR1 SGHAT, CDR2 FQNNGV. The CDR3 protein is CASSRGTNTDTQYF.

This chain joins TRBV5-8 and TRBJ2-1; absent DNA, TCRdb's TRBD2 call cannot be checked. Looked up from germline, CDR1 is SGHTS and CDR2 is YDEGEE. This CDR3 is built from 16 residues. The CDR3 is CASSLASSGKYNEQFF.

The CDR3 is CASSRITGASEAFF. The genes are TRBV5-4 and TRBJ1-1; TCRdb selects TRBD1, and the lack of DNA leaves this call unchecked. CDR3 length: 14 amino acids. Germline CDR1 and CDR2: SGHNT and YYREEE (reference sequence).

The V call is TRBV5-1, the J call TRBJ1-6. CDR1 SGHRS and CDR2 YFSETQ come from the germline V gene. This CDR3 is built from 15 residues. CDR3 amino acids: CASSSVGEGYSPLHF.

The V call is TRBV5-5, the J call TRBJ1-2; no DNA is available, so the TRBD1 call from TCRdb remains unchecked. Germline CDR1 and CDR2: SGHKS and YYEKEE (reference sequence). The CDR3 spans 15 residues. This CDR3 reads CASSLLRDTHYGYTF.

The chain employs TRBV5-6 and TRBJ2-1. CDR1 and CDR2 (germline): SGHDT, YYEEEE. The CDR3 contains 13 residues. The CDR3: CASSFPTNNEQFF. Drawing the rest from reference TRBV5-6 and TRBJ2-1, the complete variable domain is DAGVTQSPTHLIKTRGQQVTLRCSPKSGHDTVSWYQQALGQGPQFIFQYYEEEERQRGNFPDRFSGHQFPNYSSELNVNALLLGDSALYLCASSFPTNNEQFFGPGTRLTVL.

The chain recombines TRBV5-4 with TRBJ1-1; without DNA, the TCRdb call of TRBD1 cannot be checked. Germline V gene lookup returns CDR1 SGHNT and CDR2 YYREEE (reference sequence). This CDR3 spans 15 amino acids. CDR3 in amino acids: CASSRTGTVNTEAFF.

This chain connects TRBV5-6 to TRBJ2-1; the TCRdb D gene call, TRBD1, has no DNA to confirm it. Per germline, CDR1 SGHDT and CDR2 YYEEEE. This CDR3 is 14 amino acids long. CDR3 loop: CASSSDRGRNEQFF.

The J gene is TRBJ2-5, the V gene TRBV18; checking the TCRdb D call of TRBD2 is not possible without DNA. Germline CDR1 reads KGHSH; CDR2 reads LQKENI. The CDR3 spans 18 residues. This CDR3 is CASSTAPGLAGTGETQYF.

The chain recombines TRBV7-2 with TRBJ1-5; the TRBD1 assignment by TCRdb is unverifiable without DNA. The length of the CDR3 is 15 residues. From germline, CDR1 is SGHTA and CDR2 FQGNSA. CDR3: CASSAEGAGNQPQHF.

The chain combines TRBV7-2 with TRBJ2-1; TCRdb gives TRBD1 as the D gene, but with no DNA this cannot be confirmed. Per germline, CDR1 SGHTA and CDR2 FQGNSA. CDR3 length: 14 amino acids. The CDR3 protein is CASLPLSGGNEQFF.

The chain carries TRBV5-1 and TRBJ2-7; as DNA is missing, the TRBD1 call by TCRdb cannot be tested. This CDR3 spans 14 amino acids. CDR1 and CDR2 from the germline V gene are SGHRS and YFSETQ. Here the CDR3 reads CASSLSGVTYEQYF. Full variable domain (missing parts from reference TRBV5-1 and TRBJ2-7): KAGVTQTPRYLIKTRGQQVTLSCSPISGHRSVSWYQQTPGQGLQFLFEYFSETQRNKGNFPGRFSGRQFSNSRSEMNVSTLELGDSALYLCASSLSGVTYEQYFGPGTRLTVT.

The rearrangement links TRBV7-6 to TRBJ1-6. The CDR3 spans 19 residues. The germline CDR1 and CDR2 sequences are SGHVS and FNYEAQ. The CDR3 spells CASSHQDPSHYFYNSPLHF. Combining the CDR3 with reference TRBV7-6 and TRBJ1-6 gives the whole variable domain GAGVSQSPRYKVTKRGQDVALRCDPISGHVSLYWYRQALGQGPEFLTYFNYEAQQDKSGLPNDRFSAERPEGSISTLTIQRTEQRDSAMYRCASSHQDPSHYFYNSPLHFGNGTRLTVT.

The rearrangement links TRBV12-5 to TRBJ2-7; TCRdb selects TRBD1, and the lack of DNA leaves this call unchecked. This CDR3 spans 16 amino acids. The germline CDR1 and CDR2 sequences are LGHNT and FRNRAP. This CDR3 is CASGLVRSPVLYEQYF.

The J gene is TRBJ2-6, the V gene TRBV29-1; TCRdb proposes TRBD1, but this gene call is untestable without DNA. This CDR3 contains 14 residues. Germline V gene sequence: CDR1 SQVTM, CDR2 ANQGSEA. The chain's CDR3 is CSASEGAGANVLTF.

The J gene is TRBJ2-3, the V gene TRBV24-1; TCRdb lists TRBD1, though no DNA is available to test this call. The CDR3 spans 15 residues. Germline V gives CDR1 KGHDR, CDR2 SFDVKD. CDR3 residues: CATSDPGISTDTQYF.

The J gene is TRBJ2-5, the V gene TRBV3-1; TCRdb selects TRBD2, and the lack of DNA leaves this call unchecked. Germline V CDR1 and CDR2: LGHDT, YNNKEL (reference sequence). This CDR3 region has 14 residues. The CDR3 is CASSRTRILETQYF.

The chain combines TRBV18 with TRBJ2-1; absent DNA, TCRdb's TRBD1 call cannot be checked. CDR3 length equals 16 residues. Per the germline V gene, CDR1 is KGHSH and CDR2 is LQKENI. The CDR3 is CASSLRGYPPGNEQFF.

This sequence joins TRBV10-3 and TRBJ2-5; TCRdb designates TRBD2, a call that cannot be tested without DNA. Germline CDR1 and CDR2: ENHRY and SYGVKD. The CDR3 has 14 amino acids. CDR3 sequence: CAISGEGGQETQYF.

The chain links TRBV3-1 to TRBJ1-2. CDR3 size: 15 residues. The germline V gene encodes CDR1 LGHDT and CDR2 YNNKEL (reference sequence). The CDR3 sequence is CASSQGSGGNYGYTF.

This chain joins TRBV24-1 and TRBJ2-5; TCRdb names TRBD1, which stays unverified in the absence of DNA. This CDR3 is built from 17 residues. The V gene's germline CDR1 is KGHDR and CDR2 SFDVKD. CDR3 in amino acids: CATSDGGASSNQETQYF.

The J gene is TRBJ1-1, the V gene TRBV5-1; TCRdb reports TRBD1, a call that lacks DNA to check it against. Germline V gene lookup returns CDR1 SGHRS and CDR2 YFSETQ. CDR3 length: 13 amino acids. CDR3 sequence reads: CASSRDSGTEAFF.

CDR3 region: CASSQRVGTSGMDEQFF. The chain couples TRBV11-2 to TRBJ2-1; the TCRdb D gene call, TRBD2, has no DNA to confirm it. The CDR3 spans 17 residues. Germline loops: CDR1 SGHAT, CDR2 FQNNGV.

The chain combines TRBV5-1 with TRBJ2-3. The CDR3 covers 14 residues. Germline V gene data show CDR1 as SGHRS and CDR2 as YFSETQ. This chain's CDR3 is CASRPEPSTDTQYF. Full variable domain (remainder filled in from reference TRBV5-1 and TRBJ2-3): KAGVTQTPRYLIKTRGQQVTLSCSPISGHRSVSWYQQTPGQGLQFLFEYFSETQRNKGNFPGRFSGRQFSNSRSEMNVSTLELGDSALYLCASRPEPSTDTQYFGPGTRLTVL.

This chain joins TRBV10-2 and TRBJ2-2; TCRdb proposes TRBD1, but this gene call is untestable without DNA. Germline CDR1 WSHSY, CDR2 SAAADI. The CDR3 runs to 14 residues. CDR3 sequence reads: CASSRDRGGGELFF.

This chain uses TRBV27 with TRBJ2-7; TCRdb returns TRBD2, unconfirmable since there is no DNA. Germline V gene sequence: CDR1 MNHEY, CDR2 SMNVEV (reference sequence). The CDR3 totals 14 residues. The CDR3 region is CASSLLAGGIEQYF.

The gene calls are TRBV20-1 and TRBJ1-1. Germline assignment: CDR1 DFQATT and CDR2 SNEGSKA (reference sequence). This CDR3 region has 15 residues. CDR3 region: CSARATQHPNTEAFF.

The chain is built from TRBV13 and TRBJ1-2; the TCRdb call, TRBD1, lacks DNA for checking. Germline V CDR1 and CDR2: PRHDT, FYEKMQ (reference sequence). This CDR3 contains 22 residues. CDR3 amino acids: CASSPVRRGSSQPGTANYGYTF.